The 10 T cell receptor beta chains listed next were all sequenced from one sample in a study of cytomegalovirus exposure and HLA in healthy donors. The study ran its PCR with 60 Vbeta and 13 Jbeta primers. Profiling relied on immunoSEQ multiplex PCR, and the TCRdb table lists in-frame clones only, not all of them. The sample has about 160,000 clones, under 70% seen once. Specimen: PBMCs. These receptors were obtained from a woman aged 40 to 49 in good health and CMV-seropositive.

Notes on this clone: The germline gene is not matched at one end of the junction; a read error may be the cause. This chain uses TRBV7-7 with TRBJ2-7, with 9 bases matching TRBD1. CDR3 length: 15 amino acids. Germline loops: CDR1 SSHAT, CDR2 FNYEAQ (reference sequence). CDR3 sequence reads: CASSQGQGPSYEQYF. CDR3 nucleotide sequence: TGTGCTAGCAGCCAGGGACAGGGCCCCTCCTACGAGCAGTACTTC.

This chain links TRBV12-2 with TRBJ1-2; TRBD1, the table's D call, lacks a check against the DNA. TRBV12-2 is a recognized pseudogene. This CDR3 has 14 residues. The CDR3 reads CASRNRDGSGGYPF. CDR3 coding DNA: TGTGCAAGTCGGAACCGGGACGGCTCTGGGGGCTACCCCTTC.

The V and J genes are TRBV7-9 and TRBJ2-3; TRBD1 matches at 9 bases. The V segment lost 4 bases and the J segment 3 bases; nucleotides outside the gene matches: 5. Germline CDR1 is SEHNR and CDR2 is FQNEAQ (reference sequence). The CDR3 length is 15 residues. CDR3 loop: CASSWGGQGTDTQYF. In nucleotides, the CDR3 is TGTGCCAGCAGCTGGGGGGGACAGGGTACAGATACGCAGTATTTT.

The rearrangement links TRBV9 to TRBJ1-1; D is unresolved. In germline, CDR1 is SGDLS, CDR2 YYNGEE. The CDR3 runs to 13 residues. With 2 bases removed from V and 1 base from J, the gap between germline ends came to 6 bases. In nucleotides, the CDR3 is TGTGCCAGCAGCGTTTGGCAGAACACTGAAGCTTTCTTT. Translated: CASSVWQNTEAFF.

This clone came up once. V usage is TRBV4-3 and J usage is TRBJ2-5, with D unresolved. Germline values: CDR1 LGHNA, CDR2 YSLEER. The germline V and J ends were trimmed by 4 bases and 1 base, with 7 bases remaining between them. This CDR3 has 13 residues. CDR3 sequence reads: CASSRAGQETQYF. CDR3 nucleotides: TGCGCCAGCAGCCGGGCCGGCCAAGAGACCCAGTACTTC.

The genes are TRBV9 and TRBJ1-2; D is possibly TRBD1 (5 bases). Trimming removed 4 bases from V and 1 base from J, with 14 bases in between. The CDR3 is 15 amino acids. CDR1 is SGDLS and CDR2 is YYNGEE in the germline V gene. This chain's CDR3 is CASSTGEQGNYGYTF. CDR3 in DNA: TGTGCCAGCAGCACGGGTGAGCAGGGTAACTATGGCTACACCTTC.

J is TRBJ1-1 and V is TRBV5-1; TRBD1 matches at 7 bases. CDR3 length: 12 residues. V shed 4 bases and J 9 bases; nucleotides not matched to a gene: 6. Germline V gives CDR1 SGHRS, CDR2 YFSETQ. CDR3 nucleotides: TGCGCCAGCAGCCCGCGAGGGGGCCAAGCTTTCTTT. It yields the protein CASSPRGGQAFF.

This clone has only a few counts. The chain uses TRBV19 and TRBJ1-1; 7 bases match TRBD1. Germline trimming cut 5 bases from V and 7 bases from J; bases unmatched to any gene: 7. This CDR3 contains 13 residues. CDR1 and CDR2 (germline): LNHDA, SQIVND (reference sequence). The DNA for the CDR3 is TGTGCCAGTAGTCCACCGACAGGGTGTGAAGCTTTCTTT. Its protein product is CASSPPTGCEAFF.

Note on this clone: Other DNA sequences in the sample encode the same CDR3. The V call is TRBV6-5, the J call TRBJ1-1; TRBD1 matches at 7 bases. CDR1 and CDR2 (germline): MNHEY, SVGAGI. Germline trimming cut 3 bases from V and 1 base from J; bases unmatched to any gene: 2. This CDR3 comprises 14 residues. The CDR3 coding sequence is TGTGCCAGCAGTTATAGACAGGGGAACACTGAAGCTTTCTTT. This codes for CASSYRQGNTEAFF.

The chain has TRBV6-5 and TRBJ1-1; TRBD1 agrees at 8 bases. With 9 bases clipped from V and 6 bases from J, the junction kept 9 bases outside the gene matches. CDR3 length: 13 residues. Germline V gene data show CDR1 as MNHEY and CDR2 as SVGAGI. The CDR3 DNA reads TGTGCCAGTCTTAGGACAGGGAGTGCTGAAGCTTTCTTT. Its protein is CASLRTGSAEAFF.